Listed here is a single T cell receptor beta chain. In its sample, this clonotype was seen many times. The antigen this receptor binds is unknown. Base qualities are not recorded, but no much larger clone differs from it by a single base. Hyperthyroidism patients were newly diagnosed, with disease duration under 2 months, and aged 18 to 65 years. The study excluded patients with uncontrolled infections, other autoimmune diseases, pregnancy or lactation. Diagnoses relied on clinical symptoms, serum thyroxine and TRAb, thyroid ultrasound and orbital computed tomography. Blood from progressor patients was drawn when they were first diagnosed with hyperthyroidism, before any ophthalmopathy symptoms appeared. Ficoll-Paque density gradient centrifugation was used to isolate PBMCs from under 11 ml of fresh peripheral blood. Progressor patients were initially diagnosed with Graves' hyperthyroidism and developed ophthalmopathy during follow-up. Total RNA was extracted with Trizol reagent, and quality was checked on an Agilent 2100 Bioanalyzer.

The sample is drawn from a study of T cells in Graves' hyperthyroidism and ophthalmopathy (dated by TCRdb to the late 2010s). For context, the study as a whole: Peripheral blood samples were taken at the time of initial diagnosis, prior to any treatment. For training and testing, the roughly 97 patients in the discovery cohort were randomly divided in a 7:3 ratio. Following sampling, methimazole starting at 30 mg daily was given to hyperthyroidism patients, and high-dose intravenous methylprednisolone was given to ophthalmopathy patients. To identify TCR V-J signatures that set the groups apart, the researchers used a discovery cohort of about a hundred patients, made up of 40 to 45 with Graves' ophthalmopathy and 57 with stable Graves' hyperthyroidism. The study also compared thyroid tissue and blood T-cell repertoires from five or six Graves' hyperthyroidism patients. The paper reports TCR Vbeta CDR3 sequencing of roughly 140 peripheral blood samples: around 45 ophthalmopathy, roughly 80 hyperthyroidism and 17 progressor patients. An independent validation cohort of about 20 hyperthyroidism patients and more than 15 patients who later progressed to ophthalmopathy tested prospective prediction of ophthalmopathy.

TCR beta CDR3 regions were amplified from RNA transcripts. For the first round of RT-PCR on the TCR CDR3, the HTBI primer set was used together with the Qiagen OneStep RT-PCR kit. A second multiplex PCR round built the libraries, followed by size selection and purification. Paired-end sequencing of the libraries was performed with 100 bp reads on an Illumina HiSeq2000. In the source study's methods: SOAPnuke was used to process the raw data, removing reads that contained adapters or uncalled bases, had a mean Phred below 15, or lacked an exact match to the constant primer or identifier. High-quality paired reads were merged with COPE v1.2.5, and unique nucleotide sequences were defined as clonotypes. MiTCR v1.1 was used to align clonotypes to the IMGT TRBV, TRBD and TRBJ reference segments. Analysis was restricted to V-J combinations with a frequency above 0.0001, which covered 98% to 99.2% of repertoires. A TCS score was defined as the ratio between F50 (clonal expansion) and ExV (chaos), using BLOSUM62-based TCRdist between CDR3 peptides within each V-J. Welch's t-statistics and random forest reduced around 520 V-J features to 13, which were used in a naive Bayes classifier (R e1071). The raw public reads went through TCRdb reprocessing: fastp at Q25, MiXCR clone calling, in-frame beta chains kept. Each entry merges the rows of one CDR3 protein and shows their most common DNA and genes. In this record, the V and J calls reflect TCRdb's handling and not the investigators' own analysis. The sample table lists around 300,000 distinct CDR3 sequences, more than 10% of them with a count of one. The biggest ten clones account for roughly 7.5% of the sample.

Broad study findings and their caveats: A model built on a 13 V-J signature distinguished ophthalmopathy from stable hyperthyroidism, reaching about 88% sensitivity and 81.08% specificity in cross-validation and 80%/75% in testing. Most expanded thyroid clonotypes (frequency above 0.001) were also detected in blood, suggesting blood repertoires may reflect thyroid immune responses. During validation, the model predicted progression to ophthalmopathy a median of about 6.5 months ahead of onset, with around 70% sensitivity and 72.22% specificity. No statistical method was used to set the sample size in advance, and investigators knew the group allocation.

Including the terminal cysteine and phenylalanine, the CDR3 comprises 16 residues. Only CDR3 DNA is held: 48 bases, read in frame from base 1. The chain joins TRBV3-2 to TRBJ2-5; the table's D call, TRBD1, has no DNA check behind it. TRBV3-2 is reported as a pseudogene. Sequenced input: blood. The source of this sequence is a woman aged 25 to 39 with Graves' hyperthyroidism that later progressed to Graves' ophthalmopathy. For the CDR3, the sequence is CASSQERGLGQETQYF. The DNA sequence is TGTGCCAGCAGCCAAGAAAGGGGGTTGGGGCAAGAGACCCAGTACTTC.